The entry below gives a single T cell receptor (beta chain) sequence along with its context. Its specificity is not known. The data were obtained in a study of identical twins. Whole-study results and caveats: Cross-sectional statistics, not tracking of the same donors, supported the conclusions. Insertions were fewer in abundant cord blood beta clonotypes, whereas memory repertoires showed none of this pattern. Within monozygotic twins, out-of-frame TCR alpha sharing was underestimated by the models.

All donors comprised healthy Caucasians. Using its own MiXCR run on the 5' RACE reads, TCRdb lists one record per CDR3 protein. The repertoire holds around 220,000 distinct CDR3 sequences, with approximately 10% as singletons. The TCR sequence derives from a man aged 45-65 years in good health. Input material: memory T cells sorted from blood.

Here the CDR3 reads CSASPGTFEQFF. For the CDR3, the DNA is TGCAGTGCTAGTCCCGGGACATTCGAGCAGTTCTTC. The chain carries TRBV20-1 and TRBJ2-1; the D gene is possibly TRBD1 (6 bases). The CDR3 sequence is 12 residues long. Germline-derived CDR1 and CDR2 are DFQATT and SNEGSKA (reference sequence). V lost 3 bases and J lost 10, with 13 bases in between.